The clone carrying this TCR beta chain was recorded at least ten times. No antigen is known for it. This sample is part of a study of glioma-infiltrating T cells. Trimming shortened V by 3 bases and J by 5 bases, and 17 bases separated the two germline ends. The germline gives CDR1 SGHNT, CDR2 YYREEE (reference sequence). The CDR3 loop spans 15 amino acids. The study, taken as a whole, reports: Gliomas, especially low-grade, showed above-expected tissue-blood divergence; non-neoplastic patients showed below. Very few CDR3 sequences were shared between tissue and blood.

Using RNA template, CDR3s of TCR alpha and beta were amplified with iRepertoire arm-PCR. Tissue mRNA or PBMC total RNA, roughly 100-400 ng, went into one-step reverse transcription and amplification. Via MiXCR, TCRdb re-called the multiplex PCR reads, giving one row per CDR3 protein. The sample lists roughly 120,000 distinct CDR3 sequences, approximately 26% occurring once. The sequenced sample was glioma tissue, nonneoplastic brain tissue, or PBMCs (not recorded which). The source of this sequence is a human donor with low-grade glioma or glioblastoma, undergoing nonglioma brain surgery, or in good health (not recorded which). The chain employs TRBV5-4 and TRBJ1-2; D uncertain. CDR3: CASSSSRGRGYGYTF. The CDR3 region has the DNA TGTGCCAGCAGCTCATCGAGAGGGCGAGGGTATGGCTACACCTTC.